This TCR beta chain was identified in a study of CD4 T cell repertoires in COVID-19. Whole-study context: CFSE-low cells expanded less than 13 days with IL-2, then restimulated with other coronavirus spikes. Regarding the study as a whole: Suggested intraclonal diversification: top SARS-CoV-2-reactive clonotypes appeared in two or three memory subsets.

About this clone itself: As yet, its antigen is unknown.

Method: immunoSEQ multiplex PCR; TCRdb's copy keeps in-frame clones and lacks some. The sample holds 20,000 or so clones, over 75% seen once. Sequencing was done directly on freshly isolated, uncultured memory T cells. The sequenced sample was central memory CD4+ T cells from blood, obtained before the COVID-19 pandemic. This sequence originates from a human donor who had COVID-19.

CDR3 in amino acids: CASIGRAGEQYF. CDR3 nucleotides: TGTGCCAGCATCGGCAGGGCTGGGGAGCAGTACTTC. V usage is TRBV6-1 and J usage is TRBJ2-7; possible D gene TRBD1, 5 bases. Deletions cut 7 bases from V and 7 bases from J, with 14 bases between. Germline values: CDR1 MNHNS, CDR2 SASEGT. This CDR3 has 12 amino acids.